These 29 T cell receptor beta chains originate from one sample sequenced in a study of blood T cell repertoires in COVID-19. TCRdb keeps only in-frame clones here, not all; method: immunoSEQ multiplex PCR. The table lists around 340,000 clones, about nine tenths of them singletons. The sample comprised PBMCs or T cells enriched from blood (not recorded which). These TCRs come from a young woman who had been exposed to COVID-19.

The chain recombines TRBV27 with TRBJ1-2, with D perhaps matching TRBD1 (5 bases). Germline CDR1 reads MNHEY; CDR2 reads SMNVEV (reference sequence). The CDR3 has 13 residues. Trimming took off 5 bases at V and 8 bases at J, with 15 bases between the two ends. Here the CDR3 reads CASSPEGEEGYTF. CDR3 coding DNA: TGTGCCAGCAGTCCGGAAGGGGAGGAAGGCTACACCTTC.

This clone was counted between two and nine times. The gene calls are TRBV28 and TRBJ2-7, with a tentative D call TRBD1 (6 bases). Trimming stripped 2 bases from V and 3 bases from J, with 11 bases between. The CDR3 loop spans 14 amino acids. Per germline, CDR1 MDHEN and CDR2 SYDVKM. This CDR3 reads CASSLQGFYYEQYF. The DNA of the CDR3 is TGTGCCAGCAGTTTACAGGGGTTTTACTACGAGCAGTACTTC. Looking up the rest from reference TRBV28 and TRBJ2-7 gives the full variable domain: DVKVTQSSRYLVKRTGEKVFLECVQDMDHENMFWYRQDPGLGLRLIYFSYDVKMKEKGDIPEGYSVSREKKERFSLILESASTNQTSMYLCASSLQGFYYEQYFGPGTRLTVT.

The CDR3 loop is CASSTRTDRGTGELFF. The CDR3 nucleotides read TGTGCCAGCAGCACCCGGACGGACCGGGGAACCGGGGAGCTGTTTTTT. The rearrangement uses TRBV11-3 and TRBJ2-2; tentatively, D is TRBD2 (5 bases). The germline V and J ends were trimmed by 5 bases and 5 bases, with 18 bases remaining between them. Germline CDR1 SGHNT, CDR2 YENEEA. The CDR3 spans 16 residues.

The chain has TRBV5-4 and TRBJ1-1; a weak D match, TRBD1 (5 bases). Trimming removed 4 bases from V and 4 bases from J, with 20 bases in between. Germline V gene lookup returns CDR1 SGHNT and CDR2 YYREEE (reference sequence). This CDR3 contains 16 residues. CDR3: CASSLPPSAGGTEAFF. The CDR3 DNA is TGTGCCAGCAGCCTTCCCCCTTCGGCCGGGGGCACTGAAGCTTTCTTT.

The chain has TRBV3-1 (or the pseudogene TRBV3-2) and TRBJ2-1, with TRBD2 matching over 13 bases. Per the germline V gene, CDR1 is LGHDT and CDR2 is YNNKEL (reference sequence). V lost 4 bases, J lost 7 bases, and 1 base stayed unmatched. This CDR3 has 14 residues. This chain's CDR3 is CASSRLAGGNEQFF. In DNA, the CDR3 is TGTGCCAGCAGCCGACTAGCGGGAGGAAATGAGCAGTTCTTC.

The V call is TRBV7-2, the J call TRBJ2-1, with D possibly matching TRBD2 (5 bases). Germline CDR1 is SGHTA and CDR2 is FQGNSA. Trimming pared 4 bases from V and 10 bases from J, leaving 8 bases between. This CDR3 is built from 11 residues. The CDR3 bases are TGTGCCAGCAGCTCCACTAGAGAGCAGTTCTTC. Amino acid sequence: CASSSTREQFF.

CDR3 in amino acids: CASSPTTATNEKLFF. The CDR3 nucleotides are TGTGCCAGCTCACCAACGACAGCAACTAATGAAAAACTGTTTTTT. The chain joins TRBV18 to TRBJ1-4, with D perhaps TRBD1 (5 bases). This CDR3 is built from 15 residues. Between the trimmed V and J ends, which lost 2 bases and 0 bases, there was a span of 7 bases. The V gene's germline CDR1 is KGHSH and CDR2 LQKENI. The full variable domain, in which reference TRBV18 and TRBJ1-4 provide the parts outside the CDR3, is NAGVMQNPRHLVRRRGQEARLRCSPMKGHSHVYWYRQLPEEGLKFMVYLQKENIIDESGMPKERFSAEFPKEGPSILRIQQVVRGDSAAYFCASSPTTATNEKLFFGSGTQLSVL.

The gene calls are TRBV29-1 and TRBJ2-3; 7 positions match TRBD2. The CDR3 totals 14 residues. Germline trimming cut 6 bases from V and 3 bases from J; bases unmatched to any gene: 9. The germline gives CDR1 SQVTM, CDR2 ANQGSEA. DNA for the CDR3: TGCAGCGTGGGAGGGACGTTAGGTACAGATACGCAGTATTTT. Translation: CSVGGTLGTDTQYF.

This rearrangement joins TRBV7-9 to TRBJ1-6; 8 bases line up with TRBD1. The CDR3 loop spans 15 amino acids. Unmatched junction bases numbered 7, after V lost 5 bases and J lost 7 bases. Germline V lookup: CDR1 SEHNR, CDR2 FQNEAQ (reference sequence). The CDR3 DNA follows: TGTGCCAGCAGCCGACAGGGGTCGCTGAATTCACCCCTCCACTTT. It encodes CASSRQGSLNSPLHF.

J is TRBJ2-7 and V is TRBV13; the match to TRBD2 covers 14 bases. There are 16 residues in the CDR3. Germline V lookup: CDR1 PRHDT, CDR2 FYEKMQ (reference sequence). V shed 5 bases, J shed 12 bases, and the junction held 15 bases outside the gene matches. The CDR3 DNA is TGTGCCAGCAGCCCTCAACCCAGACTAGCGGGAGGGCCCCTGTACTTC. Translating it yields CASSPQPRLAGGPLYF.

DNA for the CDR3: TGCAGCGTTGACAGCGGTTCAGAAGCTTTCTTT. It encodes CSVDSGSEAFF. This chain joins TRBV29-1 and TRBJ1-1; no definite D call. The germline CDR1 and CDR2 sequences are SQVTM and ANQGSEA. Between the trimmed V and J ends, which lost 3 bases and 8 bases, there was a span of 10 bases. CDR3 length: 11 amino acids.

CDR3 loop: CSVRRADTQYF. The DNA of the CDR3 is TGCAGCGTCAGGCGGGCAGATACGCAGTATTTT. The chain is built from TRBV29-1 and TRBJ2-3; TRBD2 is a possible D gene (5 bases). Germline lookup yields CDR1 SQVTM and CDR2 ANQGSEA. The CDR3 length is 11 residues. Trimming removed 6 bases at V and 4 bases at J, with 8 bases between.

This chain joins TRBV28 and TRBJ2-1; 8 bases line up with TRBD2. The germline V gene has CDR1 MDHEN and CDR2 SYDVKM. The CDR3 consists of 14 residues. V lost 6 bases, J lost 2 bases, and 3 bases stayed unmatched. The CDR3 nucleotides read TGTGCCAGCAGGCTAGCGGGCCCCTACAATGAGCAGTTCTTC. The encoded protein is CASRLAGPYNEQFF.

This chain links TRBV24-1 with TRBJ1-2; maybe TRBD1 (6 bases). Trimming took off 4 bases at V and 8 bases at J, with 19 bases between the two ends. The CDR3 contains 15 residues. Per the germline V gene, CDR1 is KGHDR and CDR2 is SFDVKD. The CDR3 region is CATSEQGTIFTGYTF. The CDR3 DNA reads TGTGCCACCAGTGAACAGGGAACTATTTTCACGGGCTACACCTTC.

The J gene is TRBJ2-1, the V gene TRBV6-1; 7 nucleotides line up with TRBD2. The CDR3 runs 14 residues. Germline CDR1 is MNHNS and CDR2 is SASEGT. V lost 3 bases to trimming and J lost 7 bases; unmatched junction nucleotides: 6. The CDR3 nucleotides read TGTGCCAGCAGTGAGCTGCGGGAGTATAATGAGCAGTTCTTC. It yields the protein CASSELREYNEQFF.

This chain connects TRBV18 to TRBJ1-5; 10 nucleotides agree with TRBD1. J gave up 6 bases and V 6 bases, and 8 bases lay outside the gene matches. Germline assignment: CDR1 KGHSH and CDR2 LQKENI. The CDR3 has 15 residues. The CDR3 nucleotides read TGTGCCAGCTCCCTAGGGACAGGGGTGAGTCAGCCCCAGCATTTT. Its translation is CASSLGTGVSQPQHF.

The CDR3 DNA is TGTGCCAGCAGCCCCGACTATTTATCCGGGGAGCTGTTTTTT. This gives the protein CASSPDYLSGELFF. This rearrangement joins TRBV27 to TRBJ2-2; possible D gene TRBD2, 5 bases. CDR1 is MNHEY and CDR2 is SMNVEV in the germline V gene (reference sequence). Trimming removed 6 bases from V and 6 bases from J, with 14 bases in between. The CDR3 length is 14 residues.

This chain connects TRBV3-1 (or the pseudogene TRBV3-2) to TRBJ1-2; TRBD1 is a possible D gene (6 bases). The CDR3 is 14 amino acids. V lost 4 bases to trimming and J lost 7 bases, with 16 bases between them. The germline CDR1 and CDR2 sequences are LGHDT and YNNKEL (reference sequence). For the CDR3, the DNA is TGTGCCAGCAGCCCCTTGATGACAGGCGGTGGCTACACCTTC. This encodes CASSPLMTGGGYTF.

The chain carries TRBV2 and TRBJ1-6, with D perhaps TRBD1 (6 bases). V lost 3 bases to trimming and J lost 10 bases, with 19 bases between them. The CDR3 consists of 16 residues. Per the germline V gene, CDR1 is SNHLY and CDR2 is FYNNEI. The CDR3 spells CASSDWLQGGGSPLHF. In DNA form, the CDR3 reads TGTGCCAGCAGTGATTGGCTACAGGGTGGCGGCTCACCCCTCCACTTT.

The chain links TRBV12-3 or TRBV12-4 to TRBJ2-7; D gene uncertain. The V gene lost 5 bases and the J gene lost 3 bases, with 5 bases spanning the gap. The CDR3 length is 11 residues. This CDR3 is CASSISYEQYF. The DNA for the CDR3 is TGTGCCAGCAGTATCAGCTACGAGCAGTACTTC.

The chain links TRBV4-1 to TRBJ2-1; D remains unclear. CDR3 size: 16 residues. V dropped 0 bases and J dropped 0 bases, with 9 bases sitting between them. Germline CDR1 and CDR2: MGHRA and YSYEKL. In DNA form, the CDR3 reads TGCGCCAGCAGCCAAGATTGGAGTGTCTCCTACAATGAGCAGTTCTTC. The encoded protein is CASSQDWSVSYNEQFF.

This chain uses TRBV5-1 with TRBJ2-1; 9 bases are a match to TRBD2. V dropped 0 bases and J dropped 1; count of bases not matched to a gene: 5. Per germline, CDR1 SGHRS and CDR2 YFSETQ. The CDR3 is 17 amino acids. For the CDR3, the DNA is TGCGCCAGCAGCTTGGGTTTACTAGCGGGTTCCTACAATGAGCAGTTCTTC. Protein: CASSLGLLAGSYNEQFF.

The V call is TRBV5-1, the J call TRBJ1-2; 8 nucleotides agree with TRBD1. The CDR3 loop spans 14 amino acids. V lost 6 bases and J lost 0; bases outside the gene matches: 4. The germline V gene has CDR1 SGHRS and CDR2 YFSETQ. CDR3 region: CASTQDRANYGYTF. The CDR3 bases are TGCGCCAGCACCCAGGACAGGGCTAACTATGGCTACACCTTC.

This chain joins TRBV3-1 (or the pseudogene TRBV3-2) and TRBJ1-2; TRBD1 agrees at 10 bases. In germline, CDR1 is LGHDT, CDR2 YNNKEL (reference sequence). Trimming removed 8 bases from V and 2 bases from J; junction bases left unmatched: 2. The CDR3 runs 13 residues. The CDR3 protein is CASGDRGNYGYTF. DNA of the CDR3: TGTGCCAGCGGGGACAGGGGAAACTATGGCTACACCTTC.

V gene TRBV2 combines with J gene TRBJ2-3, with a possible D match to TRBD2 (6 bases). The CDR3 has 13 amino acids. Trimming left V 6 bases short and J 4 bases short, with 11 bases between. Germline assignment: CDR1 SNHLY and CDR2 FYNNEI. CDR3 bases: TGTGCCAGCAGGCTGGAGGGCTCAGATACGCAGTATTTT. Its protein product is CASRLEGSDTQYF. Combining the CDR3 with reference TRBV2 and TRBJ2-3 gives the whole variable domain EPEVTQTPSHQVTQMGQEVILRCVPISNHLYFYWYRQILGQKVEFLVSFYNNEISEKSEIFDDQFSVERPDGSNFTLKIRSTKLEDSAMYFCASRLEGSDTQYFGPGTRLTVL.

The chain links TRBV5-1 to TRBJ2-6; 13 bases are a match to TRBD2. V shed 2 bases and J 3 bases; nucleotides not matched to a gene: 2. This CDR3 is 17 amino acids long. Germline CDR1 reads SGHRS; CDR2 reads YFSETQ. CDR3 nucleotide sequence: TGCGCCAGCAGCTTCGGACTAGCGGGAGTTGGGGCCAACGTCCTGACTTTC. The encoded protein is CASSFGLAGVGANVLTF.

The V gene is TRBV27, the J gene TRBJ1-1; 8 nucleotides line up with TRBD1. The V segment lost 1 base and the J segment 1 base; nucleotides outside the gene matches: 11. Germline loops: CDR1 MNHEY, CDR2 SMNVEV (reference sequence). The CDR3 totals 18 residues. The CDR3 region is CASSLWGGQGAPNTEAFF. In DNA form, the CDR3 reads TGTGCCAGCAGTTTATGGGGGGGGCAGGGGGCGCCGAACACTGAAGCTTTCTTT.

The chain links TRBV10-3 to TRBJ2-7, with TRBD1 identical over 9 bases. Trimming removed 2 bases from V and 5 bases from J; junction bases left unmatched: 7. This CDR3 comprises 15 residues. Germline CDR1 is ENHRY and CDR2 is SYGVKD. CDR3 loop: CAISEKTGGNHEQYF. In DNA form, the CDR3 reads TGTGCCATCAGTGAGAAGACAGGGGGTAATCACGAGCAGTACTTC.

The chain uses TRBV7-6 and TRBJ1-1, with D unclear. The V end was cut by 1 base, the J end by 1 base, with 10 bases between. The CDR3 covers 15 residues. Germline loops: CDR1 SGHVS, CDR2 FNYEAQ. CDR3: CASSLGQDGNTEAFF. In DNA form, the CDR3 reads TGTGCCAGCAGCTTAGGCCAGGATGGGAACACTGAAGCTTTCTTT.